This T cell receptor beta chain originates from a study of control samples from healthy donors and cancer patients. Sequencing was performed with immunoSEQ multiplex PCR; in TCRdb, only in-frame clones are kept and a portion is missing. The sample consists of about 98,000 clones, 79% of them appearing once. The CDR3 length is 15 residues. Deletions cut 1 base from V and 7 bases from J, with 11 bases between. The germline V gene has CDR1 SGHTA and CDR2 FQGNSA. This TCR was recovered from a woman aged 25 to 45 in good health. The chain links TRBV7-2 to TRBJ1-6; D remains ambiguous. The sample taken for sequencing was blood. The CDR3 region is CASSLGASNNSPLHF. The CDR3 coding sequence is TGTGCCAGCAGCTTAGGCGCCAGCAACAATTCACCCCTCCACTTT. The entire variable domain, with the rest obtained from reference TRBV7-2 and TRBJ1-6, is as follows: GAGVSQSPSNKVTEKGKDVELRCDPISGHTALYWYRQSLGQGLEFLIYFQGNSAPDKSGLPSDRFSAERTGGSVSTLTIQRTQQEDSAVYLCASSLGASNNSPLHFGNGTRLTVT.